The entry that follows covers one TCR beta chain sequence. This record comes from a study of blood T cell repertoires in COVID-19. The CDR3 is 14 amino acids. Germline V gene data show CDR1 as ENHRY and CDR2 as SYGVKD. The V segment lost 7 bases and the J segment 4 bases; nucleotides outside the gene matches: 10. The assay was immunoSEQ multiplex PCR, and TCRdb's table has in-frame clones only and misses some. The sample contains 350,000 to 550,000 clones, 70% to 90% of which appear only once. Sample: PBMCs or T cells enriched from blood (not recorded which). This clonotype was sampled from a woman between 18 and 29 years old with acute COVID-19. The V call is TRBV10-3, the J call TRBJ2-7, with 7 bases fitting TRBD1. CDR3 loop: CAINDQTGPYEQYF. The CDR3, as DNA: TGTGCCATCAATGACCAGACAGGGCCGTACGAGCAGTACTTC.